The clone carrying this T cell receptor beta chain was recorded many times. Its antigen remains unknown. TCR beta VDJ and CDR3 were profiled, and genomic DNA was the template. TCRdb re-analysed the reads in MiXCR, keeping a single row per CDR3 protein. In the table there are roughly 180,000 distinct CDR3 sequences, 55% to 70% of which are singletons. These data come from a study of CD8+CD57+ T cells in acquired aplastic anemia. Overall study context: The mean DNA yield obtained from sorted CD4+ and CD8+ cells came to approximately 3 ug.

The V end was cut by 5 bases, the J end by 10 bases, with 9 bases between. The germline V gene encodes CDR1 SGHNT and CDR2 YENEEA. CDR3 length: 11 amino acids. Findings of the study overall: Patients shared about 30 CD8+ CDR3 sequences with controls. With respect to CD8+ Simpson's diversity, patients and controls did not differ significantly.

This chain joins TRBV11-3 and TRBJ2-1; TRBD1 or TRBD2 may be the D gene (6 bases each). The TCR was taken from a human donor with severe aplastic anemia or a healthy control (not recorded which). Sequencing input: sorted CD4+, CD8+, or CD8+CD57+ T cells (not recorded which) from PBMCs. CDR3: CASSQGGEQFF. CDR3 coding DNA: TGTGCCAGCAGCCAAGGGGGGGAGCAGTTCTTC.